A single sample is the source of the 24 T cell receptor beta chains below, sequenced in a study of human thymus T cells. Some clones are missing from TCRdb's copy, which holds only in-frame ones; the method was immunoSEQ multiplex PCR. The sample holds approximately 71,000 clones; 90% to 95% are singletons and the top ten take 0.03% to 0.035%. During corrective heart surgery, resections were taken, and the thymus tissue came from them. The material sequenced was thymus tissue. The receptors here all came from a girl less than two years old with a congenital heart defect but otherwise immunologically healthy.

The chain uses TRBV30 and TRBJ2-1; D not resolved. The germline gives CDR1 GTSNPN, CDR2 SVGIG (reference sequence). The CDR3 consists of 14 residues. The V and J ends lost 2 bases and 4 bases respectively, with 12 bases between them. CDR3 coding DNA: TGTGCCTGGAGTTTCCCGACTGCATACAATGAGCAGTTCTTC. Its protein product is CAWSFPTAYNEQFF.

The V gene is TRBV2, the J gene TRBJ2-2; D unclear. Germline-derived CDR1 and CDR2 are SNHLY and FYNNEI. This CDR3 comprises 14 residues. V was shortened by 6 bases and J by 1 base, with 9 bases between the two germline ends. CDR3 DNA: TGTGCCAGCAGATTTAACGGGAACACCGGGGAGCTGTTTTTT. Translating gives CASRFNGNTGELFF.

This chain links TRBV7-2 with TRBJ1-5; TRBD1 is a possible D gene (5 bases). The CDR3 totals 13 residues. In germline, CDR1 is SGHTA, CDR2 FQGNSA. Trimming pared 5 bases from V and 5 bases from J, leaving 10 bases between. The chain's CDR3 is CASSLTADQPQHF. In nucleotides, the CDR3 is TGTGCCAGCAGCCTGACAGCCGATCAGCCCCAGCATTTT. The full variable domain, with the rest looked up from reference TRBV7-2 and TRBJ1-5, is GAGVSQSPSNKVTEKGKDVELRCDPISGHTALYWYRQSLGQGLEFLIYFQGNSAPDKSGLPSDRFSAERTGGSVSTLTIQRTQQEDSAVYLCASSLTADQPQHFGDGTRLSIL.

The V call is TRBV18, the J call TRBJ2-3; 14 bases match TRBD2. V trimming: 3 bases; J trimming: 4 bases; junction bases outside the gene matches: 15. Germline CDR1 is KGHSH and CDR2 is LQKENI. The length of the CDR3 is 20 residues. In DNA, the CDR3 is TGTGCCAGCTCACCTCATCCCGGGACTAGCGGGGGACGGGTCCCAGATACGCAGTATTTT. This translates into CASSPHPGTSGGRVPDTQYF.

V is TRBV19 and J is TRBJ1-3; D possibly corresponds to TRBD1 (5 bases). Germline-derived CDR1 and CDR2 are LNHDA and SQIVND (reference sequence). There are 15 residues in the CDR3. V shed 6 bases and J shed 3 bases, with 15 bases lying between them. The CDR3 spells CASSTRGGGGNTIYF. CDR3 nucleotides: TGTGCCAGTAGCACCCGTGGGGGGGGTGGAAACACCATATATTTT.

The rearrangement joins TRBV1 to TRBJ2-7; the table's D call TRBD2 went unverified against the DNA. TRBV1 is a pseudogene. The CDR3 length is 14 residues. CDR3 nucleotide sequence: TGCACCAGCAACTTAGCGGAGCCAACCTACGAGCAGTACTTC. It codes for CTSNLAEPTYEQYF.

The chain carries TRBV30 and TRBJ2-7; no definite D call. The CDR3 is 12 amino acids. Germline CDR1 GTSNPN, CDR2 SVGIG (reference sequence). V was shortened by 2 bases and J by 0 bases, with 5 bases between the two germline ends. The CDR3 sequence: CAWSQASYEQYF. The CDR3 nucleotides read TGTGCCTGGAGTCAGGCCTCCTACGAGCAGTACTTC.

CDR3 loop: CASSLSGYSNQPQHF. CDR3 DNA: TGTGCCAGCAGCTTGTCCGGTTATAGCAATCAGCCCCAGCATTTT. V usage is TRBV7-2 and J usage is TRBJ1-5; D is uncertain. V was cut by 3 bases and J by 0 bases, with 9 bases left in between. The CDR3 runs 15 residues. Germline V gives CDR1 SGHTA, CDR2 FQGNSA.

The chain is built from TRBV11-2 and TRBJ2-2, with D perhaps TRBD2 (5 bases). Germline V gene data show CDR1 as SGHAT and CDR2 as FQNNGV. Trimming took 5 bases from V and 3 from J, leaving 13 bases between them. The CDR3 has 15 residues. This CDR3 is CASSHTRWDTGELFF. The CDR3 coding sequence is TGTGCCAGCAGCCACACTAGGTGGGACACCGGGGAGCTGTTTTTT.

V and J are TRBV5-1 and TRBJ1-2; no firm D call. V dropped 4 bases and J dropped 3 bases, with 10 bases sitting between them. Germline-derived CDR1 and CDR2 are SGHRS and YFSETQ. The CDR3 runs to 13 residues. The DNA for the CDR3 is TGCGCCAGCAGCCCCAGTGGAGACTATGGCTACACCTTC. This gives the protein CASSPSGDYGYTF.

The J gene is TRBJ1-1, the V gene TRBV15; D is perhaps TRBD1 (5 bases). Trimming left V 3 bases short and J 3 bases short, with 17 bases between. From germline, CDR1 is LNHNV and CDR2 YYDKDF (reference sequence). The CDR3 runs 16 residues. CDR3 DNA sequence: TGTGCCACCAGCAGTAACCGGCGACGGGGGGACACTGAAGCTTTCTTT. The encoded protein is CATSSNRRRGDTEAFF.

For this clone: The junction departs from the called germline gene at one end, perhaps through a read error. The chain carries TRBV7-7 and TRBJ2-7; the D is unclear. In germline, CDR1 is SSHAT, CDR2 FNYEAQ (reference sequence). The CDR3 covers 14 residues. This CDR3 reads CASSLCQKSYEQYF. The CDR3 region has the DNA TGTGCTAGCAGCCTCTGTCAGAAGTCCTACGAGCAGTACTTC.

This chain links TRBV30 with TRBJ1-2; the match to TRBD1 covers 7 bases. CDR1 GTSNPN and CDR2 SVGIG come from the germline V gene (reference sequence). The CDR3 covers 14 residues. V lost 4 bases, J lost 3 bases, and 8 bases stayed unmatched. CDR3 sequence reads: CAWTHVRGDYGYTF. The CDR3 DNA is TGTGCCTGGACCCACGTCAGGGGGGACTATGGCTACACCTTC.

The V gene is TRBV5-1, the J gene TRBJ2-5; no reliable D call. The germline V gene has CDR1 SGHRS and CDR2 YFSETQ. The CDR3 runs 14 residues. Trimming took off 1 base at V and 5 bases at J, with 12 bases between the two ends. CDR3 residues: CASSLSGLGETQYF. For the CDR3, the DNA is TGCGCCAGCAGCTTGTCGGGTCTCGGGGAGACCCAGTACTTC.

The CDR3 here is CASRRIGSSGRKGTDTQYF. In DNA form, the CDR3 reads TGTGCCAGCAGGAGAATTGGGTCTAGCGGGAGGAAGGGCACAGATACGCAGTATTTT. The chain recombines TRBV28 with TRBJ2-3; 11 positions match TRBD2. CDR1 is MDHEN and CDR2 is SYDVKM in the germline V gene. CDR3 length: 19 residues. V gave up 6 bases and J gave up 1 base; unmatched junction bases: 15.

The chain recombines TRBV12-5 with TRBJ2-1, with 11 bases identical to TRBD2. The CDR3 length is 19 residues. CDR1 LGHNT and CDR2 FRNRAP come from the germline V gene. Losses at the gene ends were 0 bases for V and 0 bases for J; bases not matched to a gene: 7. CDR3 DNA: TGTGCTAGTGGTTTGGTTAATTTCGGACTAGCGGGCTCCTACAATGAGCAGTTCTTC. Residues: CASGLVNFGLAGSYNEQFF.

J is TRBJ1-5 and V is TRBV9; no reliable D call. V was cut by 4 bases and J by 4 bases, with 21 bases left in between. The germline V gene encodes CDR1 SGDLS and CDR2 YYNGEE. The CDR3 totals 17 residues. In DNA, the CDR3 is TGTGCCAGCAGCCCAGGACCCCGGGAAGAGGGAAATCAGCCCCAGCATTTT. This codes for CASSPGPREEGNQPQHF.

The CDR3 protein is CASSLFGGWVLRTDTQYF. In nucleotides, the CDR3 is TGTGCCAGCAGCTTATTTGGCGGGTGGGTTCTTAGGACAGATACGCAGTATTTT. V gene TRBV11-2 combines with J gene TRBJ2-3, with a tentative D call TRBD2 (5 bases). The V gene lost 2 bases and the J gene lost 3 bases, with 21 bases spanning the gap. Germline V gives CDR1 SGHAT, CDR2 FQNNGV. The CDR3 loop spans 18 amino acids.

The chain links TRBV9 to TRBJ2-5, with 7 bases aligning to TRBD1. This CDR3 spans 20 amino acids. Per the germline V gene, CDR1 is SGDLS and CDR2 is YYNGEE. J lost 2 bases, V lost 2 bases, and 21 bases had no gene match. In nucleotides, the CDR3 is TGTGCCAGCAGCGTCAGTAGGGGGCGTCGTCCCTGGGGAGCACAAGAGACCCAGTACTTC. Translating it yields CASSVSRGRRPWGAQETQYF.

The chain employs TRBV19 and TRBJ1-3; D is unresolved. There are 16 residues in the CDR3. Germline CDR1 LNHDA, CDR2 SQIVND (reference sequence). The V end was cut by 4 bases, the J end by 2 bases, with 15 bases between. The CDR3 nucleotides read TGTGCCAGTAGTAAGAGGCCCGAACCCCCTGGAAACACCATATATTTT. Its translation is CASSKRPEPPGNTIYF.

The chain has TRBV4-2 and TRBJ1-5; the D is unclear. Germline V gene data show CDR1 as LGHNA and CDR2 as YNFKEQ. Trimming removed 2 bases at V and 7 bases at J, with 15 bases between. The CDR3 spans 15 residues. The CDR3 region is CASSQTAGSRQPQHF. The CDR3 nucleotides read TGTGCCAGCAGCCAAACTGCGGGGTCTAGGCAGCCCCAGCATTTT.

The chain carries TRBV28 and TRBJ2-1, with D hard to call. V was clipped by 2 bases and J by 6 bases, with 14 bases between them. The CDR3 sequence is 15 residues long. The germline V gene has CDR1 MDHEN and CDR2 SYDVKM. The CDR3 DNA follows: TGTGCCAGCAGTTTAGTCTCAGGCCCGCGCAATGAGCAGTTCTTC. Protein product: CASSLVSGPRNEQFF.

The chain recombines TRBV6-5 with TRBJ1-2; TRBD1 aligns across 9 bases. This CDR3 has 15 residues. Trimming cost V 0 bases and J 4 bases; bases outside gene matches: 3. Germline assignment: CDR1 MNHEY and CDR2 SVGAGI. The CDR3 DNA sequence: TGTGCCAGCAGTTACTCGGACAGGGGAATCTATGGCTACACCTTC. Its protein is CASSYSDRGIYGYTF.

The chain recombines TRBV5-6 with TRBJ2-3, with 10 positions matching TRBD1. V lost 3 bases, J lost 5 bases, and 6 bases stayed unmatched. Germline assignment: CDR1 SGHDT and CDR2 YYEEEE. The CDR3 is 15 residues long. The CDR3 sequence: CASSYRDRGGDTQYF. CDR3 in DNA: TGTGCCAGCAGCTACCGGGACAGGGGAGGAGATACGCAGTATTTT.